The 16 T cell receptor beta chains listed next were all sequenced from one sample in a study of T-cell memory formation after mild COVID-19. TCRdb used MiXCR to reprocess the 5' RACE reads, holding one entry per CDR3 protein. The sample yields roughly 240,000 distinct CDR3 sequences, roughly 15% seen once. The sequenced sample consisted of PBMCs or a T cell subset sorted from them (not recorded which). All receptors come from an adult woman who had mild COVID-19 (a few samples of this study predate the infection). Cell type and time point are not known.

This clonotype was seen a handful of times. The chain is built from TRBV4-2 and TRBJ2-4; 7 bases are a match to TRBD2. CDR3 length: 16 residues. Germline V lookup: CDR1 LGHNA, CDR2 YNFKEQ. V was pared by 5 bases and J by 8 bases, with 15 bases of the junction left unmatched. CDR3 sequence: CASSANLAAGVDIQYF. CDR3 in DNA: TGTGCCAGCAGCGCCAATCTAGCGGCCGGGGTCGACATTCAGTACTTC.

This clonotype was observed a handful of times. The chain uses TRBV7-6 and TRBJ2-7; perhaps D is TRBD1 or TRBD2 (6 bases each). CDR1 is SGHVS and CDR2 is FNYEAQ in the germline V gene. Trimming left V 3 bases short and J 1 base short, with 19 bases between. The CDR3 has 17 residues. This CDR3 reads CASSFRSMEGQSYEQYF. The DNA for the CDR3 is TGTGCCAGCAGCTTCAGATCGATGGAGGGACAATCCTACGAGCAGTACTTC.

The gene calls are TRBV5-1 and TRBJ1-6; maybe TRBD1 (6 bases). The V end lost 7 bases, the J end lost 7 bases, and 15 bases lay between the germline ends. The germline V gene encodes CDR1 SGHRS and CDR2 YFSETQ. This CDR3 comprises 14 residues. In nucleotides, the CDR3 is TGCGCCAGCGGGGCGGGACAAACAAATTCACCCCTCCACTTT. Amino acid sequence: CASGAGQTNSPLHF. Based on the CDR3 plus reference TRBV5-1 and TRBJ1-6, the full variable domain is KAGVTQTPRYLIKTRGQQVTLSCSPISGHRSVSWYQQTPGQGLQFLFEYFSETQRNKGNFPGRFSGRQFSNSRSEMNVSTLELGDSALYLCASGAGQTNSPLHFGNGTRLTVT.

V and J are TRBV7-2 and TRBJ1-5; D unclear. V lost 8 bases, J lost 4 bases, and 9 bases lay in between. The CDR3 length is 12 residues. The V gene's germline CDR1 is SGHTA and CDR2 FQGNSA. CDR3 in amino acids: CASARPNQPQHF. CDR3 coding DNA: TGTGCCAGCGCAAGGCCGAATCAGCCCCAGCATTTT.

This clonotype has a handful of counts. This sequence joins TRBV12-3 or TRBV12-4 and TRBJ2-5, with 8 bases lining up with TRBD1. V shed 5 bases and J 8 bases; nucleotides not matched to a gene: 10. The CDR3 has 14 residues. In nucleotides, the CDR3 is TGTGCCAGCAGTCCGTCAGGGGGCGCGGAAACCCAGTACTTC. It translates to CASSPSGGAETQYF.

The CDR3 nucleotides are TGCGCCAGCAGCTTGTTCGGGGGCGCAACGCCAGATACGCAGTATTTT. It codes for CASSLFGGATPDTQYF. V and J are TRBV5-1 and TRBJ2-3, with D tentatively TRBD1 or TRBD2 (6 bases each). The CDR3 length is 16 residues. Trimming shortened V by 1 base and J by 4 bases, and 16 bases separated the two germline ends. Germline V lookup: CDR1 SGHRS, CDR2 YFSETQ.

The genes are TRBV24-1 and TRBJ2-3; D unclear. The V end lost 0 bases, the J end lost 1 base, and 7 bases lay between the germline ends. Per the germline V gene, CDR1 is KGHDR and CDR2 is SFDVKD. CDR3 size: 15 residues. As DNA, the CDR3 is TGTGCCACCAGTGATTTGCGCGGCCGCACAGATACGCAGTATTTT. Residues: CATSDLRGRTDTQYF.

In this sample, this clonotype turned up a few times. V is TRBV11-1 and J is TRBJ2-2, with 8 nucleotides matching TRBD1. CDR1 is SGHAT and CDR2 is FQDESV in the germline V gene (reference sequence). The CDR3 length is 14 residues. V lost 6 bases and J lost 4; bases outside the gene matches: 4. This CDR3 reads CASRRTGTTGELFF. The CDR3 DNA sequence: TGTGCCAGCAGAAGGACAGGGACCACCGGGGAGCTGTTTTTT.

This clonotype appeared many times. The J gene is TRBJ2-5, the V gene TRBV20-1; 9 bases line up with TRBD2. This CDR3 is 14 amino acids long. Germline V gives CDR1 DFQATT, CDR2 SNEGSKA (reference sequence). Losses at the gene ends were 0 bases for V and 5 bases for J; bases not matched to a gene: 4. The CDR3 nucleotides read TGCAGTGCTAGAGATCCTAGCGGGGCCGAGACCCAGTACTTC. This codes for CSARDPSGAETQYF.

Many counts were recorded for this clonotype. The V gene is TRBV2, the J gene TRBJ1-2; no clear D gene. V was cut by 5 bases and J by 0 bases, with 7 bases left in between. There are 13 residues in the CDR3. Germline CDR1 SNHLY, CDR2 FYNNEI. The CDR3 reads CASSRETNYGYTF. CDR3 DNA sequence: TGTGCCAGCAGTCGTGAGACTAACTATGGCTACACCTTC.

The rearrangement uses TRBV7-9 and TRBJ1-1, with 9 bases aligning to TRBD1. The CDR3 length is 14 residues. Trimming at V came to 6 bases and at J to 6 bases, leaving 8 bases not matched to a gene. The V gene's germline CDR1 is SEHNR and CDR2 FQNEAQ (reference sequence). The CDR3 region has the DNA TGTGCCAGCAGTCCTACGGGACAGGGTCCTGAAGCTTTCTTT. Translating it yields CASSPTGQGPEAFF. The full variable domain, in which reference TRBV7-9 and TRBJ1-1 provide the parts outside the CDR3, is DTGVSQNPRHKITKRGQNVTFRCDPISEHNRLYWYRQTLGQGPEFLTYFQNEAQLEKSRLLSDRFSAERPKGSFSTLEIQRTEQGDSAMYLCASSPTGQGPEAFFGQGTRLTVV.

As regards this clonotype: This may be a read error: a much more frequent sequence differs by one nucleotide. The chain employs TRBV7-2 and TRBJ2-5; possibly TRBD2 for D (6 bases). Germline loops: CDR1 SGHTA, CDR2 FQGNSA. The CDR3 is 12 amino acids. The chain's CDR3 is CASSHAGKTQCF. The CDR3 DNA sequence: TGTGCCAGCAGCCATGCGGGGAAGACCCAGTGCTTC.

The table lists this clonotype with many counts. The chain carries TRBV20-1 and TRBJ1-1, with D perhaps TRBD1 (6 bases). Trimming took off 3 bases at V and 0 bases at J, with 11 bases between the two ends. CDR1 is DFQATT and CDR2 is SNEGSKA in the germline V gene (reference sequence). This CDR3 comprises 14 residues. Here the CDR3 DNA reads TGCAGTGCTAGGACCGCAGGGGTGAACACTGAAGCTTTCTTT. Translating it yields CSARTAGVNTEAFF.

This clonotype showed up just a few times. This rearrangement joins TRBV12-3 or TRBV12-4 to TRBJ1-1; 7 bases agree with TRBD1. The CDR3 runs 15 residues. V gave up 4 bases and J gave up 1 base; unmatched junction bases: 6. The CDR3, as DNA: TGTGCCAGCAGTTCCCGACGGACAGGGAACACTGAAGCTTTCTTT. Protein sequence: CASSSRRTGNTEAFF.

The chain carries TRBV12-3 or TRBV12-4 and TRBJ1-2; 7 nucleotides line up with TRBD1. Trimming removed 5 bases from V and 5 bases from J; junction bases left unmatched: 2. The CDR3 is 12 amino acids. The CDR3 DNA follows: TGTGCCAGCAGTGGACAGGCGTATGGCTACACCTTC. It encodes CASSGQAYGYTF.

V and J are TRBV2 and TRBJ2-2; D gene unclear. This CDR3 is 15 amino acids long. Trimming shortened V by 7 bases and J by 4 bases, and 16 bases separated the two germline ends. CDR1 is SNHLY and CDR2 is FYNNEI in the germline V gene. As DNA, the CDR3 is TGTGCCAGCAAAGAGGAATTTGTAAGCACCGGGGAGCTGTTTTTT. Amino acids: CASKEEFVSTGELFF. The full variable domain, with the rest looked up from reference TRBV2 and TRBJ2-2, is EPEVTQTPSHQVTQMGQEVILRCVPISNHLYFYWYRQILGQKVEFLVSFYNNEISEKSEIFDDQFSVERPDGSNFTLKIRSTKLEDSAMYFCASKEEFVSTGELFFGEGSRLTVL.